The next 20 T cell receptor beta chains were all read from a single sample in a study of OX40 agonist ivuxolimab in advanced cancers. Libraries were prepared by immunoSEQ multiplex PCR; TCRdb keeps only in-frame clonotypes and omits some of them. The data contain approximately 15,000 clones, approximately 83% of them singletons. The sample was CD4+ or CD8+ T cells sorted from blood, taken in a trial of the OX40 agonist ivuxolimab. These receptors were collected from an adult with an advanced solid tumor such as melanoma, head and neck, liver or kidney cancer.

In its sample, this clone was seen once. The chain couples TRBV4-3 to TRBJ2-5; perhaps TRBD1 as D (5 bases). The CDR3 is made up of 14 amino acids. V lost 2 bases, J lost 4 bases, and 11 bases lay in between. From germline, CDR1 is LGHNA and CDR2 YSLEER. The DNA of the CDR3 is TGCGCCAGCAGCCAAAAGGGGTATTCAGAGACCCAGTACTTC. This sequence encodes CASSQKGYSETQYF.

CDR3 protein: CASSFPPRDRENQPQHF. The CDR3 DNA is TGTGCCAGCAGTTTCCCCCCCCGGGACAGGGAGAATCAGCCCCAGCATTTT. The chain combines TRBV27 with TRBJ1-5, with TRBD1 identical over 9 bases. The trim removed 3 bases at V and 4 bases at J, leaving 10 bases unmatched. The germline CDR1 and CDR2 sequences are MNHEY and SMNVEV (reference sequence). The length of the CDR3 is 17 residues.

This chain links TRBV13 with TRBJ1-6, with TRBD1 matching over 10 bases. Germline V gene sequence: CDR1 PRHDT, CDR2 FYEKMQ (reference sequence). The CDR3 runs 14 residues. J was trimmed by 9 bases and V by 5 bases; bases with no gene match: 4. The CDR3 DNA follows: TGTGCCAGCAGCGAGACAGGGGGCGGTTCACCCCTCCACTTT. This codes for CASSETGGGSPLHF.

This chain uses TRBV6-4 with TRBJ2-1, with D possibly TRBD2 on 7 matching bases. The germline V and J ends were trimmed by 6 bases and 8 bases, with 20 bases remaining between them. Germline values: CDR1 MRHNA, CDR2 SNTAGT. The CDR3 covers 15 residues. CDR3 in amino acids: CASSESEGEGHEQFF. In nucleotides, the CDR3 is TGTGCCAGCAGCGAAAGTGAGGGGGAGGGACATGAGCAGTTCTTC.

The rearrangement uses TRBV30 and TRBJ2-1; the D gene could be TRBD1 or TRBD2 (6 bases each). The CDR3 runs to 14 residues. Between the trimmed V and J ends, which lost 2 bases and 8 bases, there was a span of 16 bases. Germline loops: CDR1 GTSNPN, CDR2 SVGIG (reference sequence). Here the CDR3 reads CAWSSGGRSDEQFF. CDR3 DNA sequence: TGTGCCTGGAGTTCCGGGGGCCGAAGCGATGAGCAGTTCTTC.

V gene TRBV7-2 combines with J gene TRBJ2-1; tentative D call: TRBD1 (6 bases). The germline V and J ends were trimmed by 6 bases and 16 bases, with 28 bases remaining between them. In germline, CDR1 is SGHTA, CDR2 FQGNSA. The CDR3 is 15 residues long. The CDR3 spells CASRDRARGDQGPFF. The DNA of the CDR3 is TGTGCCAGCAGGGACCGGGCCAGGGGCGACCAAGGCCCATTCTTC.

The chain carries TRBV7-3 and TRBJ2-3, with no clear D. Trimming took 0 bases from V and 0 from J, leaving 10 bases between them. CDR3 size: 16 residues. The germline V gene has CDR1 SGHTA and CDR2 FQGTGA. CDR3 nucleotides: TGTGCCAGCAGCTTAACGAAGGCAACTAGCACAGATACGCAGTATTTT. This codes for CASSLTKATSTDTQYF.

The rearrangement links TRBV9 to TRBJ2-1; possibly TRBD1 for D (5 bases). This CDR3 has 13 residues. CDR1 is SGDLS, CDR2 YYNGEE, per germline. CDR3 DNA sequence: TGTGCTTCGACAGATAGCTCCTACAATGAGCAGTTCTTC. Its protein is CASTDSSYNEQFF.

The V and J genes are TRBV14 and TRBJ2-7, with D unclear. The V gene lost 0 bases and the J gene lost 3 bases, with 0 bases spanning the gap. CDR1 and CDR2 (germline): SGHDN, FVKESK. This CDR3 has 11 amino acids. CDR3 DNA sequence: TGTGCCAGCAGCCAAGACTACGAGCAGTACTTC. It specifies CASSQDYEQYF.

The chain is built from TRBV7-9 and TRBJ2-4; possible D gene TRBD2, 5 bases. CDR1 and CDR2 (germline): SEHNR, FQNEAQ (reference sequence). V was trimmed by 4 bases and J by 8 bases, leaving 9 bases between them. The length of the CDR3 is 12 residues. The CDR3 protein is CASSSMEDIQYF. The DNA for the CDR3 is TGTGCCAGCAGCTCCATGGAGGACATTCAGTACTTC.

This chain connects TRBV4-2 to TRBJ2-6, with a possible D match to TRBD1 (6 bases). Trimming shortened V by 6 bases and J by 0 bases, and 9 bases separated the two germline ends. CDR3 length: 15 amino acids. The germline V gene has CDR1 LGHNA and CDR2 YNFKEQ. The CDR3 loop reads CASSDRYSGANVLTF. The CDR3 DNA reads as TGTGCCAGCAGTGACAGGTACTCTGGGGCCAACGTCCTGACTTTC.

V usage is TRBV7-6 and J usage is TRBJ1-1; TRBD1 might be the D (6 bases). The V gene's germline CDR1 is SGHVS and CDR2 FNYEAQ. The length of the CDR3 is 14 residues. Deletions cut 5 bases from V and 3 bases from J, with 13 bases between. CDR3 sequence (DNA): TGTGCCAGCAGCCCCGACAGGATAGACACTGAAGCTTTCTTT. It translates to CASSPDRIDTEAFF. Filled out from reference TRBV7-6 and TRBJ1-1, the complete variable domain reads GAGVSQSPRYKVTKRGQDVALRCDPISGHVSLYWYRQALGQGPEFLTYFNYEAQQDKSGLPNDRFSAERPEGSISTLTIQRTEQRDSAMYRCASSPDRIDTEAFFGQGTRLTVV.

V gene TRBV7-6 combines with J gene TRBJ2-5; 7 positions match TRBD1. Germline CDR1 is SGHVS and CDR2 is FNYEAQ. There are 14 residues in the CDR3. The V gene end was trimmed by 6 bases and the J gene end by 2 bases; junction bases not matched to a gene: 6. The CDR3 sequence is CASSSRQGQETQYF. The CDR3 DNA reads TGTGCCAGCAGTTCTCGACAGGGACAAGAGACCCAGTACTTC.

The J gene is TRBJ1-1, the V gene TRBV7-8; D not resolved. CDR3 length equals 17 residues. CDR1 SGHVS and CDR2 FQNEAQ come from the germline V gene. V was clipped by 0 bases and J by 6 bases, with 20 bases between them. As DNA, the CDR3 is TGTGCCAGCAGCTTAGCAGGTACGGCCCTAGAGAGTGCTGAAGCTTTCTTT. It specifies CASSLAGTALESAEAFF.

The CDR3: CASSPRLAGVGEQYF. For the CDR3, the DNA is TGTGCCAGCAGTCCCCGACTAGCGGGAGTGGGGGAGCAGTACTTC. The V call is TRBV28, the J call TRBJ2-7; 12 bases line up with TRBD2. This CDR3 region has 15 residues. Trimming took 5 bases from V and 7 from J; bases not matched to a gene: 9. CDR1 and CDR2 (germline): MDHEN, SYDVKM.

The rearrangement joins TRBV28 to TRBJ1-5, with 7 positions matching TRBD1. J lost 0 bases, V lost 2 bases, and 1 base had no gene match. This CDR3 spans 15 amino acids. Germline CDR1 and CDR2: MDHEN and SYDVKM. CDR3 nucleotide sequence: TGTGCCAGCAGTTTAACAGGGGTTAGCAATCAGCCCCAGCATTTT. Protein sequence: CASSLTGVSNQPQHF.

The rearrangement links TRBV30 to TRBJ1-1, with 7 bases identical to TRBD1. In germline, CDR1 is GTSNPN, CDR2 SVGIG (reference sequence). The V segment lost 2 bases and the J segment 1 base; nucleotides outside the gene matches: 4. This CDR3 comprises 14 residues. CDR3 nucleotides: TGTGCCTGGAGTCTCGACAGGGCGAACACTGAAGCTTTCTTT. This encodes CAWSLDRANTEAFF.

The rearrangement uses TRBV7-6 and TRBJ2-3; tentative D call: TRBD2 (5 bases). This CDR3 region has 14 residues. CDR1 is SGHVS and CDR2 is FNYEAQ in the germline V gene. Trimming removed 5 bases at V and 0 bases at J, with 9 bases between. CDR3 in DNA: TGTGCCAGCAGCCCACGGGATAGCACAGATACGCAGTATTTT. Residues: CASSPRDSTDTQYF.

V usage is TRBV7-2 and J usage is TRBJ2-2; no clear D gene. V lost 6 bases and J 4 bases, leaving 9 bases between the germline ends. This CDR3 spans 13 amino acids. Germline V lookup: CDR1 SGHTA, CDR2 FQGNSA. The CDR3 DNA sequence: TGTGCCAGCAGGGTCGGCGGCACCGGGGAGCTGTTTTTT. Protein: CASRVGGTGELFF.

V gene TRBV6-5 combines with J gene TRBJ1-2; D is uncertain. The germline V gene encodes CDR1 MNHEY and CDR2 SVGAGI. The V end was cut by 2 bases, the J end by 6 bases, with 10 bases between. The CDR3 is 13 amino acids. CDR3 DNA: TGTGCCAGCAGTTACGGGCAGCAGAATGGCTACACCTTC. This codes for CASSYGQQNGYTF.